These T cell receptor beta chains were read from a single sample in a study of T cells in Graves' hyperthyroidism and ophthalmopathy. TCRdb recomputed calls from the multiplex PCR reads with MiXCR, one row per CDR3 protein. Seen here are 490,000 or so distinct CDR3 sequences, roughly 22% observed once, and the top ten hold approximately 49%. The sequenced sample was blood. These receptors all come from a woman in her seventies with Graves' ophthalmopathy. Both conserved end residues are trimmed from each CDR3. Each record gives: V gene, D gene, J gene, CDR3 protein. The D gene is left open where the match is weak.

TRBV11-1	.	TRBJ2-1	TSSLISGPSYNEQF
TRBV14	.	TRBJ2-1	ASSQDTGRPTQF
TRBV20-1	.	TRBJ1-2	SAAPGPGESYT
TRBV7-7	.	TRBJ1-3	ASSPGLSGNTIY
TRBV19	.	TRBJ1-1	ASSIAGAVPEAF
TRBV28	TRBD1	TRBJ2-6	ASSLSGTGGSGANVLT
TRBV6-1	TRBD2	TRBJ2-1	ASSPAGGGNNEQF
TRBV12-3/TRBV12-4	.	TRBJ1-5	ACSLGGSQPQH
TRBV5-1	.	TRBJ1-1	ASSSPGGRGYTEAF
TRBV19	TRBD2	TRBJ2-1	ASSIVGTSGGTYNEQF